The 26 T cell receptor beta chains below all came from one sample that was sequenced in a study of T cell responses to AZD1222 COVID-19 vaccine (dated by TCRdb to 2020 to 2023). Sample time point, as interpreted from the label and publication: about 28 days (+/-7) after the second vaccine dose. The intended sense of this specimen's treatment or condition label: meningococcal conjugate vaccine given as trial control. To prepare the library, the immunoSEQ multiplex PCR assay was applied. The table comes from immuneACCESS by way of TCRdb, which keeps in-frame sequences with V and J called. Part of the clones is missing from these tables; in studies checked, under half for an unresolved V gene and the rest for unknown reasons. The sample records 150,000 to 200,000 clones, about nine tenths of which are singletons. Around 4.5% of the sample rests with the top ten. Sequenced material: peripheral blood, taken 28 days after the second dose of the MenACWY control vaccine. These receptors all stem from an adult who received the MenACWY meningococcal vaccine as a control.

The V and J genes are TRBV4-1 and TRBJ2-7; D gene uncertain. The CDR3 totals 14 residues. CDR1 is MGHRA and CDR2 is YSYEKL in the germline V gene. V was clipped by 0 bases and J by 5 bases, with 11 bases between them. The CDR3 bases are TGCGCCAGCAGCCAAGAGGGGTTCCTCGACGAGCAGTACTTC. This gives the protein CASSQEGFLDEQYF.

The chain recombines TRBV11-2 with TRBJ1-3, with TRBD1 identical over 9 bases. This CDR3 is 14 amino acids long. Unmatched junction bases numbered 6, after V lost 8 bases and J lost 4 bases. CDR1 is SGHAT and CDR2 is FQNNGV in the germline V gene. CDR3 in amino acids: CASRSGTGGNTIYF. CDR3 in DNA: TGTGCCAGCCGGTCCGGGACAGGGGGAAACACCATATATTTT.

The gene calls are TRBV2 and TRBJ2-4; D call uncertain. V was pared by 8 bases and J by 3 bases, with 17 bases between. CDR3 length: 15 residues. Germline V CDR1 and CDR2: SNHLY, FYNNEI. The CDR3 region has the DNA TGTGCCAGCGGACCGCGAAAGAGTAACAAAAACATTCAGTACTTC. Translating gives CASGPRKSNKNIQYF.

The DNA for the CDR3 is TGTGCCAGCAGCCACTACGACCCTAGCACAGATACGCAGTATTTT. As protein: CASSHYDPSTDTQYF. The chain combines TRBV3-1 (or the pseudogene TRBV3-2) with TRBJ2-3, with D uncertain. V lost 3 bases, J lost 0 bases, and 10 bases lay in between. Looked up from germline, CDR1 is LGHDT and CDR2 is YNNKEL (reference sequence). The CDR3 is 15 residues long.

This rearrangement joins TRBV7-2 to TRBJ2-5; D may be TRBD2 (6 bases). The CDR3 consists of 16 residues. Trimming took 5 bases from V and 5 from J, leaving 21 bases between them. Germline loops: CDR1 SGHTA, CDR2 FQGNSA. The CDR3, as DNA: TGTGCCAGCAGCGCCGGGCGGGGACGCACCGGGGAGACCCAGTACTTC. Protein sequence: CASSAGRGRTGETQYF.

This chain uses TRBV24-1 with TRBJ1-5; D remains ambiguous. This CDR3 is 13 amino acids long. Trimming pared 2 bases from V and 7 bases from J, leaving 8 bases between. The germline V gene encodes CDR1 KGHDR and CDR2 SFDVKD. CDR3 sequence (DNA): TGTGCCACCAGTGATTGGAATGGCCAGCCCCAGCATTTT. Translating gives CATSDWNGQPQHF.

This chain uses TRBV18 with TRBJ1-5; a possible D gene is TRBD1 (6 bases). Trimming removed 3 bases at V and 4 bases at J, with 16 bases between. CDR1 KGHSH and CDR2 LQKENI come from the germline V gene. The CDR3 covers 16 residues. The CDR3 nucleotides are TGTGCCAGCTCACCGTCCTCCGGGACACCTAATCAGCCCCAGCATTTT. Translation: CASSPSSGTPNQPQHF.

The chain couples TRBV11-2 to TRBJ1-6; weak D call: TRBD1 (6 bases). CDR1 and CDR2 (germline): SGHAT, FQNNGV. This CDR3 is 16 amino acids long. V gave up 6 bases and J gave up 6 bases, with 18 bases separating them. The CDR3 loop reads CASRTLRRGINSPLHF. DNA of the CDR3: TGTGCCAGCAGAACCCTCCGCAGGGGTATTAATTCACCCCTCCACTTT.

The chain uses TRBV10-2 and TRBJ2-2; D is unresolved. The germline V gene has CDR1 WSHSY and CDR2 SAAADI. The germline V and J ends were trimmed by 6 bases and 2 bases, with 10 bases remaining between them. The CDR3 has 14 amino acids. The CDR3 here is CASSLSDNTGELFF. The CDR3 nucleotides are TGCGCCAGCAGCTTGTCAGATAACACCGGGGAGCTGTTTTTT.

This clone was recorded once. The chain employs TRBV3-1 (or the pseudogene TRBV3-2) and TRBJ2-1, with unresolved D. V dropped 9 bases and J dropped 7 bases, with 10 bases sitting between them. Per the germline V gene, CDR1 is LGHDT and CDR2 is YNNKEL (reference sequence). This CDR3 region has 11 residues. The CDR3: CARALRNEQFF. The CDR3 DNA reads TGTGCCAGGGCCCTGAGGAATGAGCAGTTCTTC.

Here the CDR3 DNA reads TGCGCCAGCAGCCAAGATCAGGCAGACTTTTCCTACGAGCAGTACTTC. Its translation: CASSQDQADFSYEQYF. The V call is TRBV4-3, the J call TRBJ2-7, with D unresolved. Germline lookup yields CDR1 LGHNA and CDR2 YSLEER. The V end lost 0 bases, the J end lost 1 base, and 13 bases lay between the germline ends. This CDR3 is built from 16 residues.

The chain couples TRBV20-1 to TRBJ2-3; D remains unclear. Looked up from germline, CDR1 is DFQATT and CDR2 is SNEGSKA (reference sequence). V gave up 3 bases and J gave up 0 bases, with 4 bases separating them. CDR3 size: 12 residues. CDR3 DNA sequence: TGCAGTGCTAGTGGTAGCACAGATACGCAGTATTTT. It encodes CSASGSTDTQYF.

This clone came up once. The CDR3 bases are TGTGCCTGGAGTAGAGACGTTGTAGTGAACACTGAAGCTTTCTTT. This translates into CAWSRDVVVNTEAFF. J is TRBJ1-1 and V is TRBV30, with D uncertain. Per germline, CDR1 GTSNPN and CDR2 SVGIG (reference sequence). The CDR3 sequence is 15 residues long. V lost 2 bases and J lost 0, with 13 bases in between.

This chain joins TRBV7-2 and TRBJ2-2, with 9 bases lining up with TRBD1. The CDR3 loop spans 16 amino acids. Germline trimming cut 3 bases from V and 6 bases from J; bases unmatched to any gene: 8. From germline, CDR1 is SGHTA and CDR2 FQGNSA. As DNA, the CDR3 is TGTGCCAGCAGCTTCCAGGGACAGGGTTTGGCCGGGGAGCTGTTTTTT. It codes for CASSFQGQGLAGELFF.

This clone was found a few times. CDR3 DNA sequence: TGCGCCAGCAGCTTGGTACCAGGGATGGACGGGGAGCTGTTTTTT. Translated, it gives CASSLVPGMDGELFF. The V gene is TRBV5-1, the J gene TRBJ2-2; possibly TRBD1 for D (5 bases). The germline CDR1 and CDR2 sequences are SGHRS and YFSETQ. CDR3 length: 15 amino acids. V lost 0 bases to trimming and J lost 7 bases, with 13 bases between them.

The chain combines TRBV19 with TRBJ2-2; D uncertain. V lost 8 bases, J lost 1 base, and 8 bases lay in between. The CDR3 spans 13 residues. The germline CDR1 and CDR2 sequences are LNHDA and SQIVND (reference sequence). The CDR3 here is CASRPENTGELFF. The CDR3, as DNA: TGTGCCAGTCGTCCGGAGAACACCGGGGAGCTGTTTTTT.

This clone was counted a few times. The chain recombines TRBV7-2 with TRBJ2-1; 11 bases match TRBD2. The trim removed 4 bases at V and 9 bases at J, leaving 8 bases unmatched. From germline, CDR1 is SGHTA and CDR2 FQGNSA. The CDR3 runs 15 residues. CDR3 loop: CASSSGLAGGIEQFF. In nucleotides, the CDR3 is TGTGCCAGCAGCTCGGGGCTAGCGGGAGGAATTGAGCAGTTCTTC.

The J gene is TRBJ1-2, the V gene TRBV21-1. TRBV21-1 represents a pseudogene. The CDR3 sequence is 13 residues long. The CDR3 region is CASSKMEEGGYTF. CDR3 sequence (DNA): TGTGCCAGCAGCAAAATGGAGGAAGGGGGCTACACCTTC.

V gene TRBV7-9 combines with J gene TRBJ1-5, with TRBD1 matching 9 bases. Trimming took 5 bases from V and 5 from J; bases not matched to a gene: 7. Per germline, CDR1 SEHNR and CDR2 FQNEAQ (reference sequence). The CDR3 has 15 residues. CDR3 protein: CASSLGRDRDQPQHF. The CDR3 DNA reads TGTGCCAGCAGCCTGGGGAGGGACAGGGATCAGCCCCAGCATTTT.

The chain is built from TRBV30 and TRBJ1-2; D ambiguous. Germline V lookup: CDR1 GTSNPN, CDR2 SVGIG (reference sequence). Trimming took off 1 base at V and 6 bases at J, with 12 bases between the two ends. This CDR3 has 13 amino acids. The CDR3 protein is CAWSEGNSHGYTF. The CDR3 coding sequence is TGTGCCTGGAGTGAGGGTAACAGTCATGGCTACACCTTC.

The chain employs TRBV7-2 and TRBJ1-5; D ambiguous. V was trimmed by 8 bases and J by 0 bases, leaving 8 bases between them. Germline V gene sequence: CDR1 SGHTA, CDR2 FQGNSA. This CDR3 has 13 amino acids. The CDR3 region is CASGDYSNQPQHF. DNA of the CDR3: TGTGCCAGCGGGGATTATAGCAATCAGCCCCAGCATTTT.

The chain joins TRBV7-2 to TRBJ2-1; no firm D call. V was shortened by 6 bases and J by 4 bases, with 25 bases between the two germline ends. Germline V gene data show CDR1 as SGHTA and CDR2 as FQGNSA. The CDR3 has 18 amino acids. The CDR3 protein is CASRKPGLSLVRYNEQFF. The CDR3 DNA reads as TGTGCCAGCAGGAAGCCGGGTCTATCCTTGGTCCGATACAATGAGCAGTTCTTC.

This chain uses TRBV5-4 with TRBJ2-4, with 9 bases that match TRBD1. With 3 bases clipped from V and 9 bases from J, the junction kept 16 bases outside the gene matches. The CDR3 is 17 residues long. Per germline, CDR1 SGHNT and CDR2 YYREEE (reference sequence). CDR3 protein: CASSWGTGQGIGSIQYF. CDR3 coding DNA: TGTGCCAGCAGCTGGGGCACGGGACAGGGTATAGGTAGCATTCAGTACTTC.

V gene TRBV6-2 or TRBV6-3 combines with J gene TRBJ2-3; 11 nucleotides line up with TRBD2. Losses at the gene ends were 5 bases for V and 5 bases for J; bases not matched to a gene: 9. Germline CDR1 is MNHEY and CDR2 is SVGEGT. The CDR3 loop spans 16 amino acids. The CDR3 DNA follows: TGTGCCAGCAGTCCGATGACTAGCGGGAAACGAGATACGCAGTATTTT. It translates to CASSPMTSGKRDTQYF.

As to this clone: The junction departs from germline at one end; a sequencing error may be responsible. The chain carries TRBV27 and TRBJ1-1, with 9 bases lining up with TRBD1. Germline V lookup: CDR1 MNHEY, CDR2 SMNVEV (reference sequence). This CDR3 comprises 13 residues. The CDR3 reads CASSSNPQGAPLF. As DNA, the CDR3 is TGTGCCAGCAGTTCTAATCCACAGGGGGCCCCCCTCTTT.

The rearrangement joins TRBV6-1 to TRBJ1-2, with D hard to call. With 2 bases removed from V and 7 bases from J, the gap between germline ends came to 17 bases. Germline V lookup: CDR1 MNHNS, CDR2 SASEGT. This CDR3 is 15 amino acids long. The CDR3 protein is CASSERHTNNIGYTF. The CDR3 nucleotides read TGTGCCAGCAGTGAAAGACACACCAACAATATTGGCTACACCTTC.